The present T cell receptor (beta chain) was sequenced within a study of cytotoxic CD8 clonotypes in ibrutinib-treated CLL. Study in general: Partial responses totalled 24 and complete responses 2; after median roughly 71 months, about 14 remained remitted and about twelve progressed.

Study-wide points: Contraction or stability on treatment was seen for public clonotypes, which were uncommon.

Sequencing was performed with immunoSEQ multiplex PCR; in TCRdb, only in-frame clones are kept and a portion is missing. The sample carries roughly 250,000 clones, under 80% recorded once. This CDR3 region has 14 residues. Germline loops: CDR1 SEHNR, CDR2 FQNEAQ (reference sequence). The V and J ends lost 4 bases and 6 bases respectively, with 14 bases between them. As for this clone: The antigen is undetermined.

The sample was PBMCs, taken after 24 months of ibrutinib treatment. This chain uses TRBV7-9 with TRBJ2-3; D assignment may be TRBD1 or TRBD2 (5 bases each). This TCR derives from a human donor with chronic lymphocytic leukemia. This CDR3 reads CASSSGRDGDTQYF. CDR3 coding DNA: TGTGCCAGCAGCTCGGGACGGGACGGCGATACGCAGTATTTT.